The entry below gives a single TCR beta chain sequence along with its context. Its specificity is unknown. Germline assignment: CDR1 LNHNV and CDR2 YYDKDF (reference sequence). This CDR3 spans 14 amino acids. The sample belongs to a study of CXCR3-negative and CXCR3-positive naive CD8 T cells. Study results and caveats: More hydrophobic TRB CDR3s occurred in CXCR3-positive than in CXCR3-negative naive cells.

Each TRB cDNA library was prepared by 5' RACE (with UMI labels). TCRdb re-called the 5' RACE reads and shows each CDR3 protein once, DNA omitted. The table for this sample gives 75,000 to 100,000 distinct CDR3 sequences. This clonotype originated in a human donor in good health. Some clones in this sample may be carry-over from other donors' samples. The J gene is TRBJ2-2, the V gene TRBV15. Sequenced sample: naive CXCR3- CD8+ T cells from blood. Subset: CD45RO-CCR7+CD27+CD95- naive CD8+ T cells lacking CXCR3 (TNR3-). The CDR3 loop is CATSRLVESGELFF. The full variable domain, in which reference TRBV15 and TRBJ2-2 provide the parts outside the CDR3, is DAMVIQNPRYQVTQFGKPVTLSCSQTLNHNVMYWYQQKSSQAPKLLFHYYDKDFNNEADTPDNFQSRRPNTSFCFLDIRSPGLGDTAMYLCATSRLVESGELFFGEGSRLTVL.